One and the same sample provided the 24 T cell receptor beta chains below, sequenced in a study of cytomegalovirus exposure and HLA in healthy donors. Produced via immunoSEQ multiplex PCR; TCRdb's table is partial and in-frame only. The repertoire holds about 130,000 clones, roughly 95% seen once, with less than 2% in the top ten. Sequencing was done on a sample of PBMCs. These receptors were obtained from a man between 18 and 29 years old in good health and CMV-seronegative.

This clone showed up just once. The chain couples TRBV2 to TRBJ2-1; D gene unclear. The germline CDR1 and CDR2 sequences are SNHLY and FYNNEI. This CDR3 is built from 12 residues. The V and J ends lost 7 bases and 7 bases respectively, with 11 bases between them. The CDR3, as DNA: TGTGCCAGCACGGAGTCTGCGAATGAGCAGTTCTTC. Protein: CASTESANEQFF.

V usage is TRBV5-6 and J usage is TRBJ2-1, with 7 positions matching TRBD2. With 1 base clipped from V and 6 bases from J, the junction kept 10 bases outside the gene matches. The CDR3 length is 16 residues. Germline V gene lookup returns CDR1 SGHDT and CDR2 YYEEEE. The CDR3 nucleotides read TGTGCCAGCAGCTTGTGGTCCTTCGAGCGGGGCAATGAGCAGTTCTTC. Translation: CASSLWSFERGNEQFF. Drawing the rest from reference TRBV5-6 and TRBJ2-1, the complete variable domain is DAGVTQSPTHLIKTRGQQVTLRCSPKSGHDTVSWYQQALGQGPQFIFQYYEEEERQRGNFPDRFSGHQFPNYSSELNVNALLLGDSALYLCASSLWSFERGNEQFFGPGTRLTVL.

The chain links TRBV4-3 to TRBJ2-7, with 7 bases matching TRBD1. The V and J ends lost 0 bases and 3 bases, in that order; junction bases with no gene match: 8. The CDR3 length is 16 residues. Germline V gene sequence: CDR1 LGHNA, CDR2 YSLEER. The DNA for the CDR3 is TGCGCCAGCAGCCAAGAAGTGGGACAGCTATTCTACGAGCAGTACTTC. It specifies CASSQEVGQLFYEQYF.

The count of this clone is one. V and J are TRBV15 and TRBJ2-1; possible D gene TRBD1, 6 bases. Germline V gene sequence: CDR1 LNHNV, CDR2 YYDKDF (reference sequence). The CDR3 loop spans 15 amino acids. Trimming removed 1 base at V and 10 bases at J, with 17 bases between. DNA of the CDR3: TGTGCCACCAGCAGAGCGGCAGGGGCTCTCGGCGAGCAGTTCTTC. Protein: CATSRAAGALGEQFF.

The rearrangement links TRBV25-1 to TRBJ1-5; D is unresolved. Germline V gives CDR1 MGHDK, CDR2 SYGVNS. Trimming removed 8 bases at V and 0 bases at J, with 14 bases between. This CDR3 has 15 residues. The CDR3: CASGPERYSNQPQHF. The CDR3 nucleotides read TGTGCCAGCGGCCCTGAGCGGTATAGCAATCAGCCCCAGCATTTT.

The V and J genes are TRBV28 and TRBJ2-5, with TRBD2 matching 7 bases. The CDR3 length is 16 residues. The germline V gene has CDR1 MDHEN and CDR2 SYDVKM. Germline trimming cut 6 bases from V and 1 base from J; bases unmatched to any gene: 11. The CDR3 DNA is TGTGCCAGCAGCTTAATAGCGGGTGGATCCCAAGAGACCCAGTACTTC. Amino acids: CASSLIAGGSQETQYF.

This chain joins TRBV11-2 and TRBJ1-3; tentative D call: TRBD1 (6 bases). The germline CDR1 and CDR2 sequences are SGHAT and FQNNGV. The CDR3 has 14 amino acids. V was pared by 3 bases and J by 6 bases, with 12 bases between. The CDR3 region has the DNA TGTGCCAGCAGCTTGACAGGACAAGCAAACACCATATATTTT. Residues: CASSLTGQANTIYF.

This chain connects TRBV4-3 to TRBJ1-2; D remains ambiguous. CDR3 length: 13 amino acids. The germline V and J ends were trimmed by 1 base and 5 bases, with 8 bases remaining between them. Germline CDR1 LGHNA, CDR2 YSLEER. Here the CDR3 DNA reads TGCGCCAGCAGCCAAGTACGGCGGTATGGCTACACCTTC. It encodes CASSQVRRYGYTF.

The rearrangement links TRBV29-1 to TRBJ2-7; 9 nucleotides line up with TRBD1. V lost 6 bases and J lost 4; bases outside the gene matches: 16. CDR3 length: 16 amino acids. Germline CDR1 is SQVTM and CDR2 is ANQGSEA. The CDR3 loop reads CSVHQDGTGIGYEQYF. In nucleotides, the CDR3 is TGCAGCGTCCATCAGGATGGGACAGGGATAGGGTACGAGCAGTACTTC.

This clone has only one observation. V is TRBV19 and J is TRBJ2-3, with 11 positions matching TRBD1. The J segment lost 4 bases and the V segment lost 6 bases, leaving 3 bases of the junction unmatched. From germline, CDR1 is LNHDA and CDR2 SQIVND (reference sequence). CDR3 size: 14 residues. CDR3 sequence (DNA): TGTGCCAGTAGCTTGGGACAGGGGGCAGATACGCAGTATTTT. This gives the protein CASSLGQGADTQYF.

The V call is TRBV5-1, the J call TRBJ2-3; tentatively, D is TRBD2 (5 bases). CDR3 length: 15 amino acids. Trimming left V 0 bases short and J 5 bases short, with 13 bases between. Germline values: CDR1 SGHRS, CDR2 YFSETQ. CDR3 in amino acids: CASSLASPPEDTQYF. The CDR3 coding sequence is TGCGCCAGCAGCTTGGCTAGCCCTCCGGAAGATACGCAGTATTTT.

CDR3 DNA: TGCGCCAGCAGCCCGCCCGGGGCGGGAGGGACCCATACGCAGTATTTT. Translated: CASSPPGAGGTHTQYF. This chain connects TRBV5-1 to TRBJ2-3; 9 nucleotides line up with TRBD2. The junction had 13 bases not matched to a gene; V was cut back by 4 bases and J by 7 bases. Germline lookup yields CDR1 SGHRS and CDR2 YFSETQ. The CDR3 covers 16 residues.

The chain carries TRBV28 and TRBJ2-3, with 8 bases identical to TRBD2. The CDR3 length is 16 residues. V lost 4 bases and J lost 0; bases outside the gene matches: 6. Germline V CDR1 and CDR2: MDHEN, SYDVKM. The CDR3, as DNA: TGTGCCAGCAGTTGCCAACTAGCGGAGAGCACAGATACGCAGTATTTT. This gives the protein CASSCQLAESTDTQYF.

The chain carries TRBV19 and TRBJ1-5; a possible D gene is TRBD1 (6 bases). V shed 5 bases and J shed 0 bases, with 11 bases lying between them. Germline loops: CDR1 LNHDA, CDR2 SQIVND (reference sequence). This CDR3 spans 15 amino acids. The CDR3 DNA is TGTGCCAGTAGTGTCACAGGGTATAGCAATCAGCCCCAGCATTTT. Translated: CASSVTGYSNQPQHF.

This sequence joins TRBV6-5 and TRBJ2-5, with D possibly matching TRBD2 (6 bases). V was trimmed by 5 bases and J by 2 bases, leaving 12 bases between them. Germline V gene data show CDR1 as MNHEY and CDR2 as SVGAGI. The CDR3 length is 14 residues. For the CDR3, the DNA is TGTGCCAGCAGTACCCGGAGGGGTCAAGAGACCCAGTACTTC. Amino acid sequence: CASSTRRGQETQYF.

The rearrangement links TRBV6-5 to TRBJ2-3; D is ambiguous. The CDR3 extends over 15 amino acids. The germline gives CDR1 MNHEY, CDR2 SVGAGI. V lost 5 bases to trimming and J lost 0 bases, with 12 bases between them. CDR3 DNA sequence: TGTGCCAGCAGTCGGAGCCCCATAAGCACAGATACGCAGTATTTT. It codes for CASSRSPISTDTQYF.

This clone came up once. The V gene is TRBV5-6, the J gene TRBJ2-7, with D perhaps TRBD2 (6 bases). Trimming removed 0 bases at V and 3 bases at J, with 10 bases between. This CDR3 contains 14 residues. Germline V gene data show CDR1 as SGHDT and CDR2 as YYEEEE. The CDR3 spells CASSLGGRIYEQYF. As DNA, the CDR3 is TGTGCCAGCAGCTTGGGTGGGAGGATCTACGAGCAGTACTTC.

The genes are TRBV2 and TRBJ1-5, with D possibly TRBD1 on 6 matching bases. V lost 8 bases and J 7 bases, leaving 18 bases between the germline ends. In germline, CDR1 is SNHLY, CDR2 FYNNEI. The CDR3 is 14 amino acids. The CDR3: CASRDTAVGQPQHF. As DNA, the CDR3 is TGTGCCAGCCGGGACACCGCTGTAGGGCAGCCCCAGCATTTT.

The chain is built from TRBV27 and TRBJ1-1, with D unclear. Germline V gene lookup returns CDR1 MNHEY and CDR2 SMNVEV (reference sequence). V was shortened by 5 bases and J by 2 bases, with 18 bases between the two germline ends. The CDR3 contains 16 residues. DNA for the CDR3: TGTGCCAGCAGTCAAAAGGCCCCTAGGAGAAACACTGAAGCTTTCTTT. Translating it yields CASSQKAPRRNTEAFF.

The chain carries TRBV7-2 and TRBJ2-7, with D maybe TRBD1 (5 bases). Trimming took 0 bases from V and 5 from J, leaving 14 bases between them. The CDR3 has 15 amino acids. Germline CDR1 reads SGHTA; CDR2 reads FQGNSA. Here the CDR3 reads CASSLATAGRHEQYF. CDR3 in DNA: TGTGCCAGCAGCTTAGCTACGGCAGGGCGGCACGAGCAGTACTTC.

The chain is built from TRBV6-5 and TRBJ2-7, with TRBD2 matching over 7 bases. Germline CDR1 reads MNHEY; CDR2 reads SVGAGI. V lost 2 bases and J lost 5; bases outside the gene matches: 6. This CDR3 has 14 amino acids. Written as DNA, the CDR3 is TGTGCCAGCAGTTACAGGCGGGAGAACGACGAGCAGTACTTC. Protein product: CASSYRRENDEQYF.

The chain uses TRBV27 and TRBJ2-3, with 7 bases matching TRBD2. With V trimmed by 7 bases and J by 3 bases, 4 bases remained unmatched. This CDR3 region has 13 residues. Germline V lookup: CDR1 MNHEY, CDR2 SMNVEV (reference sequence). In nucleotides, the CDR3 is TGTGCCAGCAAGGGGAGGGCAACAGATACGCAGTATTTT. It encodes CASKGRATDTQYF.

This chain links TRBV5-4 with TRBJ2-2; 12 positions agree with TRBD1. This CDR3 is 16 amino acids long. Germline CDR1 SGHNT, CDR2 YYREEE (reference sequence). J gave up 6 bases and V 3 bases, and 6 bases lay outside the gene matches. In DNA, the CDR3 is TGTGCCAGCAGCTCGCCGGGACAGGGGGCATCCGGGGAGCTGTTTTTT. Its protein product is CASSSPGQGASGELFF.

The chain couples TRBV9 to TRBJ1-1; 9 bases map to TRBD1. Germline assignment: CDR1 SGDLS and CDR2 YYNGEE. The CDR3 runs to 15 residues. J was trimmed by 2 bases and V by 3 bases; bases with no gene match: 5. CDR3 amino acids: CASSEGTGFNTEAFF. DNA for the CDR3: TGTGCCAGCAGCGAGGGGACAGGGTTCAACACTGAAGCTTTCTTT.